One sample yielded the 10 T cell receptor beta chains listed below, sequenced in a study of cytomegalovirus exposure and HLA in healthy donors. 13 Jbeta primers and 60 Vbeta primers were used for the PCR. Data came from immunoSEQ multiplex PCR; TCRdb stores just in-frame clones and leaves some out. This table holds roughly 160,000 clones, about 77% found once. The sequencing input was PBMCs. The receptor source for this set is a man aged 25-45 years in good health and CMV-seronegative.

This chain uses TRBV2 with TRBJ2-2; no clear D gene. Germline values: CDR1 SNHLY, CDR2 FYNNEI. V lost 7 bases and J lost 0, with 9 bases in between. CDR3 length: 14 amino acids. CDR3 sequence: CASMKLSNTGELFF. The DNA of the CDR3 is TGTGCCAGCATGAAACTCTCGAACACCGGGGAGCTGTTTTTT.

The CDR3 bases are TGCGCCAGCAGCGCCGGACAGGGGGCGTGGGAGCAGTACTTC. Amino acid sequence: CASSAGQGAWEQYF. The gene calls are TRBV5-1 and TRBJ2-7, with 11 bases fitting TRBD1. This CDR3 is built from 14 residues. V trimming: 4 bases; J trimming: 7 bases; junction bases outside the gene matches: 7. Per germline, CDR1 SGHRS and CDR2 YFSETQ.

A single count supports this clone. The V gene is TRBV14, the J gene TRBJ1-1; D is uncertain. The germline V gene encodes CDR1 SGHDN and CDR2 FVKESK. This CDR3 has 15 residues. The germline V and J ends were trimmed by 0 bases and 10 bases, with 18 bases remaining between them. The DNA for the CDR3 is TGTGCCAGCAGCCAAGATCGGGCGGGAATTGTAGGAGCTTTCTTT. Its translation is CASSQDRAGIVGAFF.

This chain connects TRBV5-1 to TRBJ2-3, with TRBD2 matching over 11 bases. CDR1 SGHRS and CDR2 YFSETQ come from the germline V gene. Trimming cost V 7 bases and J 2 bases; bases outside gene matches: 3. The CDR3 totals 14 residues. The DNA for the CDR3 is TGCGCCAGCCATAGCGGGGGGGACACAGATACGCAGTATTTT. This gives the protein CASHSGGDTDTQYF.

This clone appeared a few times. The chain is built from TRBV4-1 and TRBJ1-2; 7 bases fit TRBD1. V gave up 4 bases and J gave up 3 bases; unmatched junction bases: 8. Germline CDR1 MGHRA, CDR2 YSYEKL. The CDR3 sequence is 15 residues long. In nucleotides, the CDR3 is TGCGCCAGCAGCCGACAATTCGGACAGGACTATGGCTACACCTTC. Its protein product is CASSRQFGQDYGYTF.

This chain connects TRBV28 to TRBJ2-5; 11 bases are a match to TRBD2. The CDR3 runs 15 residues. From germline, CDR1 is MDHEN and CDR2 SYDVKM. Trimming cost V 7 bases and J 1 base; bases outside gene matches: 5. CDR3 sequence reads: CASMTSGIIQETQYF. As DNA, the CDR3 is TGTGCCAGCATGACTAGCGGGATTATCCAAGAGACCCAGTACTTC.

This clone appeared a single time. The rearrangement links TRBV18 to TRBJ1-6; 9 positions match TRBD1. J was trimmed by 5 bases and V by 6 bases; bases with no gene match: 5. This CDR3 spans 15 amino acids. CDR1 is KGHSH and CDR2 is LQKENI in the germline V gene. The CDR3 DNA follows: TGTGCCAGCTCCCTGACAGGGGGGAATAATTCACCCCTCCACTTT. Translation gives CASSLTGGNNSPLHF.

The chain's CDR3 is CASSHLGPIGNEQFF. The CDR3 bases are TGCGCCAGCAGCCATCTAGGCCCGATCGGCAATGAGCAGTTCTTC. This chain uses TRBV4-1 with TRBJ2-1; D not certain. Germline CDR1 and CDR2: MGHRA and YSYEKL. V was cut by 3 bases and J by 6 bases, with 15 bases left in between. The CDR3 has 15 amino acids.

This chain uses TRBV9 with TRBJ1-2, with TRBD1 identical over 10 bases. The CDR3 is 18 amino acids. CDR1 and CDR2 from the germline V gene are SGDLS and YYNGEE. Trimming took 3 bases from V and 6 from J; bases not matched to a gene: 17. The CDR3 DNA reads TGTGCCAGCAGCGAACGTCCGAGACAGGGGGCTCGAGTCAATGGCTACACCTTC. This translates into CASSERPRQGARVNGYTF.

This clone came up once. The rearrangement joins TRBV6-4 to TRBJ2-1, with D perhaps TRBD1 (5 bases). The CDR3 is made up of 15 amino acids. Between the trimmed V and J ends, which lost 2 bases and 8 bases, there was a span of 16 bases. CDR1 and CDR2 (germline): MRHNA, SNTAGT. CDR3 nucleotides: TGTGCCAGCAGTGACGAAAACCAGACAGAGGATGAGCAGTTCTTC. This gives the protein CASSDENQTEDEQFF.